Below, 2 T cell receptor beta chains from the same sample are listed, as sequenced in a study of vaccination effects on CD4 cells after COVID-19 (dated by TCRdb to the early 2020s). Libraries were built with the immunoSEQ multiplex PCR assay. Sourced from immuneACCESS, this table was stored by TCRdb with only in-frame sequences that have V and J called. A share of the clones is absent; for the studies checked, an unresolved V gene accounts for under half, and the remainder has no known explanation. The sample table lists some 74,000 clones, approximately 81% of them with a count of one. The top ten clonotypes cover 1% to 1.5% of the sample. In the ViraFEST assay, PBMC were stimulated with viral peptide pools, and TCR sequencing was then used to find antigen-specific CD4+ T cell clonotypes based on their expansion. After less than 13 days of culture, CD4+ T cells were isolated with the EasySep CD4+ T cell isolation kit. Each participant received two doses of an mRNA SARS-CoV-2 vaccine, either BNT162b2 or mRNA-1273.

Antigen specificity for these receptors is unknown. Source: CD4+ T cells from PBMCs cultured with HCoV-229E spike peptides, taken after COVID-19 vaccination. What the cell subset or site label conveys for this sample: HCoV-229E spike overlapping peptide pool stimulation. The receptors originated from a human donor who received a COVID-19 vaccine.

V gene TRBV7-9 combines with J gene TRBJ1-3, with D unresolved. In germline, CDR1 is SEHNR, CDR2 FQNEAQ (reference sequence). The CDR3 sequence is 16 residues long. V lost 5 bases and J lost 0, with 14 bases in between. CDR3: CASSPRSENSGNTIYF. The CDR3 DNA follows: TGTGCCAGCAGCCCCCGTTCAGAGAACTCTGGAAACACCATATATTTT. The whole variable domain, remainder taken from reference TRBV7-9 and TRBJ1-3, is DTGVSQNPRHKITKRGQNVTFRCDPISEHNRLYWYRQTLGQGPEFLTYFQNEAQLEKSRLLSDRFSAERPKGSFSTLEIQRTEQGDSAMYLCASSPRSENSGNTIYFGEGSWLTVV.

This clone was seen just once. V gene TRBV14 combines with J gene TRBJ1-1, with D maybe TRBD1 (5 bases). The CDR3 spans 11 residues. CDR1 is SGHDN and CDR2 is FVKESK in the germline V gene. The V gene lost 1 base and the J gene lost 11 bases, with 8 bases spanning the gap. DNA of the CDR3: TGTGCCAGCAGCCAAGCAGGGAATGCTTTCTTT. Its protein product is CASSQAGNAFF.